The rows below give T cell receptor beta chains drawn from one sample of a study of CD8+CD57+ T cells in acquired aplastic anemia. TCRdb passed the reads through MiXCR, listing each CDR3 protein once. The table includes about 170,000 distinct CDR3 sequences, 55% to 75% detected once. Sequenced sample: sorted CD4+, CD8+, or CD8+CD57+ T cells (not recorded which) from PBMCs. The receptors shown here come from a human donor in good health. Each CDR3 is given with its conserved first and last residue. D genes are given only for firm matches. Clone size appears in some rows only: once, few, many, or a class for an expanded clone.

d_call j_call clone_size cdr3_length v_call cdr3_nt cdr3_aa
- TRBJ1-1 few 14 TRBV28 TGTGCCAGCAGCCCAGGGGTGGACGCCACTGAAGCTTTCTTT CASSPGVDATEAFF
- TRBJ1-2 - 15 TRBV20-1 TGCAGTGCTAGGATCCGGGACTTGACGAACTATGGCTACACCTTC CSARIRDLTNYGYTF
- TRBJ1-6 - 15 TRBV7-2 TGTGCCAGCAGCCCCCAGGCCGCCTATAATTCACCCCTCCACTTT CASSPQAAYNSPLHF
TRBD1 TRBJ1-1 - 14 TRBV7-9 TGTGCCAGCAGCGGGGACAGGAAGAACACTGAAGCTTTCTTT CASSGDRKNTEAFF
- TRBJ1-5 - 15 TRBV7-2 TGTGCCAGCAGCCCAAGCGGGGCCAATCCGGGGCCCCAGCATTTT CASSPSGANPGPQHF
- TRBJ2-3 few 15 TRBV19 TGTGCCAGTAGTATGCCCTCGGGGGCAGCAGATACGCAGTATTTT CASSMPSGAADTQYF
- TRBJ1-2 - 14 TRBV24-1 TGTGCCACCCGGGAGGTATACGTAAACTATGGCTACACCTTC CATREVYVNYGYTF
TRBD2 TRBJ2-1 - 17 TRBV10-2 TGCGCCAGCAGTGAGTCTGGCCTAGCGGACTCCTACAATGAGCAGTTCTTC CASSESGLADSYNEQFF
- TRBJ2-7 - 12 TRBV2 TGTGCCATCTGGGACGGAGTAGGGATGCAGTACTTC CAIWDGVGMQYF
TRBD2 TRBJ2-5 - 13 TRBV7-7 TGTGCCAGCAGCCCGGAAGCCGGGACTAGCGCGTACTTC CASSPEAGTSAYF
- TRBJ1-4 - 13 TRBV7-9 TGTGCCAGCAGGAAACAGGAGGAAGAAAAACTGTTTTTT CASRKQEEEKLFF
TRBD2 TRBJ2-5 - 15 TRBV11-2 TGTGCCAGCAGCTTAGTCGGACTAGCGGAAGAGACCCAGTACTTC CASSLVGLAEETQYF
- TRBJ1-6 - 14 TRBV10-3 TGTGCCATTGGGGAGGCCGGGGTAAGTTCACCCCTCCACTTT CAIGEAGVSSPLHF
- TRBJ2-1 few 16 TRBV7-6 TGTGCCAGCAGCGCGTGGGGGGTAAAAGGGGACAATGAGCAGTTCTTC CASSAWGVKGDNEQFF
- TRBJ1-1 - 13 TRBV3-2 TGTGCCAGCAGGAGGGACGGCGAGGGTGAAGCTTTCTTT CASRRDGEGEAFF
- TRBJ2-2 - 13 TRBV5-1 TGCGCCAGCAGCCCGGAACCACCCGGGGAGCTGTTTTTT CASSPEPPGELFF
TRBD2 TRBJ2-5 few 14 TRBV15 TGTGCCACCAGCAGATCCGGGGGGGAGGAGACCCAGTACTTC CATSRSGGEETQYF
TRBD1 TRBJ1-2 few 15 TRBV27 TGTGCCAGCAGTGGGGGGACAGGGGGATACTATGGCTACACCTTC CASSGGTGGYYGYTF
TRBD2 TRBJ2-3 - 16 TRBV10-3 TGTGCCATCAGTGAACAGAGCGGGGGGGCGACAGATACGCAGTATTTT CAISEQSGGATDTQYF
TRBD1 TRBJ2-7 - 14 TRBV19 TGTGCCAGTAGCTCCGGGACAGGGCCCTACGAGCAGTACTTC CASSSGTGPYEQYF
- TRBJ2-5 - 13 TRBV7-7 TGTGCCAGCAGCCAGGACAGAGGGGAGACCCAGTACTTC CASSQDRGETQYF
TRBD2 TRBJ2-1 few 15 TRBV11-2 TGTGCCAGCAGCTTCGACCTCGGGACTAGTAATGAGCAGTTCTTC CASSFDLGTSNEQFF
- TRBJ2-1 - 15 TRBV7-2 TGTGCCAGCAGCTTAGTCCAGGGGACCTACAATGAGCAGTTCTTC CASSLVQGTYNEQFF
- TRBJ2-5 once 13 TRBV7-2 TGTGCCAGCAGCGTTGCTAGAGAAGAGACCCAGTACTTC CASSVAREETQYF
TRBD2 TRBJ2-5 - 20 TRBV7-9 TGTGCCAGCAGCAGCCCCCGACTAGCGCTAGCGGGAGAGTACCAAGAGACCCAGTACTTC CASSSPRLALAGEYQETQYF
TRBD1 TRBJ2-1 - 17 TRBV10-3 TGTGCCAGCAGTGACGGGGGTGGGACAGGGAAGCGGAATGAGCAGTTCTTC CASSDGGGTGKRNEQFF
- TRBJ1-2 - 16 TRBV5-5 TGTGCCAGCAGCTTGGTTGGGGCAGGGATTAACTATGGCTACACCTTC CASSLVGAGINYGYTF
- TRBJ1-1 many 12 TRBV11-2 TGTGCCAGCAGCTCTTCGACGACTGAAGCTTTCTTT CASSSSTTEAFF
- TRBJ2-6 - 13 TRBV12-3/TRBV12-4 TGTGCCAGCAGCCTGGTCGGGGCCAACGTCCTGACTTTC CASSLVGANVLTF
- TRBJ1-4 - 13 TRBV10-3 TGTGCCATCAAGGGAGAGGGGTATGAAAAACTGTTTTTT CAIKGEGYEKLFF
TRBD2 TRBJ2-5 few 17 TRBV7-2 TGTGCCAGCAGCTTCTATTCCCAGCGGGGATTAGGGGAGACCCAGTACTTC CASSFYSQRGLGETQYF
- TRBJ2-5 - 15 TRBV3-1 TGTGCCAGCAGCCTAGCATCCGGGACTGGCGAGACCCAGTACTTC CASSLASGTGETQYF
- TRBJ2-5 - 15 TRBV7-2 TGTGCCAGCAGCTTAGGGGGGCAGTCATGGGAGACCCAGTACTTC CASSLGGQSWETQYF
- TRBJ2-5 once 14 TRBV6-5 TGTGCCAGCAGCGGGACTCTCTCCACCAATGAGCAGTACTTC CASSGTLSTNEQYF
TRBD1 TRBJ1-1 - 16 TRBV9 TGTGCCAGCAGCGTAGTGGTTGGGGACAGGGTCACTGAAGCTTTCTTT CASSVVVGDRVTEAFF
- TRBJ2-1 - 14 TRBV9 TGTGCCAGCAGCTTAGGCGGTCTAGCGAATGAGCAGTTCTTC CASSLGGLANEQFF
- TRBJ2-3 many 15 TRBV20-1 TGCAGTGCTAGACTTTCTCCCTTAAGCACAGATACGCAGTATTTT CSARLSPLSTDTQYF
- TRBJ1-5 - 15 TRBV9 TGTGCCAGCAGTTTTTCCGGGACACATAATCAGCCCCAGCATTTT CASSFSGTHNQPQHF
TRBD1 TRBJ2-7 - 16 TRBV7-2 TGTGCCAGCAGCTTACTTCCGACAGGGGGTCCCTACGAGCAGTACTTC CASSLLPTGGPYEQYF
TRBD1 TRBJ1-2 - 15 TRBV20-1 TGCAGTGCTAGAGATGAAAAGGGGGCGGACTATGGCTACACCTTC CSARDEKGADYGYTF
- TRBJ2-3 few 12 TRBV2 TGTGCCAGCAGTGTTTACACAGATACGCAGTATTTT CASSVYTDTQYF
- TRBJ2-1 many 13 TRBV7-3 TGTGCCAGCAGCTTAGAGGTCTACAATGAGCAGTTCTTC CASSLEVYNEQFF
- TRBJ1-2 few 12 TRBV29-1 TGCAGCGCCCTGACCGCTAACTATGGCTACACCTTC CSALTANYGYTF
- TRBJ2-7 few 12 TRBV7-8 TGTGCCAGCAGCTTAGTTGCCTACGAGCAGTACTTC CASSLVAYEQYF
- TRBJ1-1 - 13 TRBV10-3 TGTGCCATCAGTGAGATCTCACACACTGAAGCTTTCTTT CAISEISHTEAFF
TRBD2 TRBJ2-3 - 17 TRBV27 TGTGCCAGCAAGAAAGGGCTAGCGGGACAGTTCACAGATACGCAGTATTTT CASKKGLAGQFTDTQYF